This entry concerns a single T cell receptor (beta chain). Antigen unknown. Positively selected for CCR7, the CD45RO-negative cells used as naive CD8 cells excluded terminally differentiated effector memory CD45RA+ cells. Sorted-subset replicate PCRs used roughly 180 ng DNA, some 31,000 T cell genomes. The method was immunoSEQ multiplex PCR; TCRdb's version includes in-frame clones alone and lacks a portion of them. The sample shows approximately 2,000,000 clones, 85% to 95% of them seen only once. The sample comes from a study of shared clonotypes between healthy human individuals. The study's findings and limits: Sequencing of the sorted subsets was shown by rarefaction to be incomplete despite large depth. The expectation was that sequencing depth would affect clonotype sharing among donors.

The V end was cut by 6 bases, the J end by 9 bases, with 22 bases between. This CDR3 is built from 15 residues. Germline lookup yields CDR1 MNHEY and CDR2 SVGAGI. The specimen was naive CD8+ T cells from PBMCs. The gene calls are TRBV6-5 and TRBJ2-3; a possible D gene is TRBD2 (6 bases). This receptor was obtained from a young man in good health. Some clones in this sample may be carry-over from other donors' samples. CDR3 DNA sequence: TGTGCCAGCAGCCCCTTTACGGGAGCTGCGGGGACGCAGTATTTT. Residues: CASSPFTGAAGTQYF.